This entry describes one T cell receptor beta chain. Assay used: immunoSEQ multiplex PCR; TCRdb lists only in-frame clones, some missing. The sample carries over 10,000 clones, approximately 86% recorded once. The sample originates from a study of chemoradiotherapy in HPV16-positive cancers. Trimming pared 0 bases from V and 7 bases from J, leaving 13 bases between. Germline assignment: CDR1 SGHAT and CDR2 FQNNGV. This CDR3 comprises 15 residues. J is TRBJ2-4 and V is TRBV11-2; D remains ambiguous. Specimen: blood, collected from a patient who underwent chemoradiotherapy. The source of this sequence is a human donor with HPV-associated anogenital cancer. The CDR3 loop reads CASSLDPVQGNIQYF. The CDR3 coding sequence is TGTGCCAGCAGCTTAGATCCGGTTCAAGGGAACATTCAGTACTTC.